Listed below are T cell receptor beta chains from one sample, sequenced in a study of Graves' ophthalmopathy and Graves' hyperthyroidism. TCRdb re-called the multiplex PCR reads with MiXCR, one entry per CDR3 protein. The repertoire holds some 750,000 distinct CDR3 sequences, with around 40% as singletons. Sequenced input: peripheral blood. The receptors were gathered from an adult man with Graves' ophthalmopathy. Each CDR3 is given with its conserved first and last residue.

v_call: TRBV7-9
cdr3_aa: CASSQSGDNSNQPQHF

v_call: TRBV2
cdr3_aa: CASSVDSYGYTF

v_call: TRBV7-9
cdr3_aa: CASSLEFVGKRLTGELFF

v_call: TRBV12-3/TRBV12-4
cdr3_aa: CASSLGSGTNQPQHF

v_call: TRBV12-3/TRBV12-4
cdr3_aa: CASRQTGGASTEAFF

v_call: TRBV29-1
cdr3_aa: CSVEDLPTGELFF

v_call: TRBV2
cdr3_aa: CASSVHTYEQYF

v_call: TRBV12-3/TRBV12-4
cdr3_aa: CASSPRTSEDEQYF

v_call: TRBV7-2
cdr3_aa: CASSHWGQGSQTQYF

v_call: TRBV20-1
cdr3_aa: CSALLETQYF

v_call: TRBV7-7
cdr3_aa: CASSQDGPALSSGADVLTF

v_call: TRBV5-4
cdr3_aa: CASSYGTGHYEQYF

v_call: TRBV9
cdr3_aa: CASSPGDRGMGQPQHF

v_call: TRBV25-1
cdr3_aa: CASSGGLGDQPQHF

v_call: TRBV7-9
cdr3_aa: CASSLGGLPYEQYF

v_call: TRBV15
cdr3_aa: CATSSSTGNYGYTF

v_call: TRBV10-3
cdr3_aa: CAISESAGSGYTIYF

v_call: TRBV19
cdr3_aa: CASSRDSHYGYTF

v_call: TRBV7-9
cdr3_aa: CASRLQESNEKLFF

v_call: TRBV10-3
cdr3_aa: CAISSGEAFF

v_call: TRBV29-1
cdr3_aa: CSVAGQAYGYTF

v_call: TRBV20-1
cdr3_aa: CSAIPGSYEQYF

v_call: TRBV5-6
cdr3_aa: CASRRDREKASGANVLTF

v_call: TRBV10-3
cdr3_aa: CAISEGGQGKTQYEQYF

v_call: TRBV20-1
cdr3_aa: CSAGTSGAVETQYF

v_call: TRBV10-1
cdr3_aa: CASSESGNSPLHF

v_call: TRBV20-1
cdr3_aa: CSANRKGATETQYF

v_call: TRBV20-1
cdr3_aa: CSALIGEYYGYTF

v_call: TRBV7-9
cdr3_aa: CASSPLAGGGETQYF

v_call: TRBV7-9
cdr3_aa: CASSYGFTLDEKLFF

v_call: TRBV5-6
cdr3_aa: CASSPNPGQDFHYETQYF

v_call: TRBV12-3/TRBV12-4
cdr3_aa: CASSFPLENTIYF

v_call: TRBV7-9
cdr3_aa: CASSCPGQGAISEQYF

v_call: TRBV29-1
cdr3_aa: CRPTGFKDYGYTF

v_call: TRBV10-3
cdr3_aa: CATMLAQGAFETQYF

v_call: TRBV29-1
cdr3_aa: CSVDGASYEQYF

v_call: TRBV2
cdr3_aa: CASSDPGQTSYEQYF

v_call: TRBV9
cdr3_aa: CASSRQGAIDTQYF

v_call: TRBV5-1
cdr3_aa: CASSPQPGEYYEQYF

v_call: TRBV7-2
cdr3_aa: CASSSGQGSFEQYF